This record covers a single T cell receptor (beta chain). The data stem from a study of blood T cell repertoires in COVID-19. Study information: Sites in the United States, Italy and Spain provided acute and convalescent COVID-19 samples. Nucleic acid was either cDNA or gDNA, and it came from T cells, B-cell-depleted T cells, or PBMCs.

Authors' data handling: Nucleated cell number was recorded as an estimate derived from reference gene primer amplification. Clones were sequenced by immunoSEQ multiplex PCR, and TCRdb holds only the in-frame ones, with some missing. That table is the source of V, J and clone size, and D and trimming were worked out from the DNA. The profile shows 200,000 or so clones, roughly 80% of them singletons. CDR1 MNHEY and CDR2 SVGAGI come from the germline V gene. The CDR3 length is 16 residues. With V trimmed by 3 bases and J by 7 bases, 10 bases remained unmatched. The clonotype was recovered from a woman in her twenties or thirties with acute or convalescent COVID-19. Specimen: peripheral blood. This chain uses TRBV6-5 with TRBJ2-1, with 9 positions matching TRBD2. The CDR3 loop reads CASSYIRGGAANEQFF. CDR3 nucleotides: TGTGCCAGCAGTTATATTCGCGGGGGGGCCGCAAATGAGCAGTTCTTC.